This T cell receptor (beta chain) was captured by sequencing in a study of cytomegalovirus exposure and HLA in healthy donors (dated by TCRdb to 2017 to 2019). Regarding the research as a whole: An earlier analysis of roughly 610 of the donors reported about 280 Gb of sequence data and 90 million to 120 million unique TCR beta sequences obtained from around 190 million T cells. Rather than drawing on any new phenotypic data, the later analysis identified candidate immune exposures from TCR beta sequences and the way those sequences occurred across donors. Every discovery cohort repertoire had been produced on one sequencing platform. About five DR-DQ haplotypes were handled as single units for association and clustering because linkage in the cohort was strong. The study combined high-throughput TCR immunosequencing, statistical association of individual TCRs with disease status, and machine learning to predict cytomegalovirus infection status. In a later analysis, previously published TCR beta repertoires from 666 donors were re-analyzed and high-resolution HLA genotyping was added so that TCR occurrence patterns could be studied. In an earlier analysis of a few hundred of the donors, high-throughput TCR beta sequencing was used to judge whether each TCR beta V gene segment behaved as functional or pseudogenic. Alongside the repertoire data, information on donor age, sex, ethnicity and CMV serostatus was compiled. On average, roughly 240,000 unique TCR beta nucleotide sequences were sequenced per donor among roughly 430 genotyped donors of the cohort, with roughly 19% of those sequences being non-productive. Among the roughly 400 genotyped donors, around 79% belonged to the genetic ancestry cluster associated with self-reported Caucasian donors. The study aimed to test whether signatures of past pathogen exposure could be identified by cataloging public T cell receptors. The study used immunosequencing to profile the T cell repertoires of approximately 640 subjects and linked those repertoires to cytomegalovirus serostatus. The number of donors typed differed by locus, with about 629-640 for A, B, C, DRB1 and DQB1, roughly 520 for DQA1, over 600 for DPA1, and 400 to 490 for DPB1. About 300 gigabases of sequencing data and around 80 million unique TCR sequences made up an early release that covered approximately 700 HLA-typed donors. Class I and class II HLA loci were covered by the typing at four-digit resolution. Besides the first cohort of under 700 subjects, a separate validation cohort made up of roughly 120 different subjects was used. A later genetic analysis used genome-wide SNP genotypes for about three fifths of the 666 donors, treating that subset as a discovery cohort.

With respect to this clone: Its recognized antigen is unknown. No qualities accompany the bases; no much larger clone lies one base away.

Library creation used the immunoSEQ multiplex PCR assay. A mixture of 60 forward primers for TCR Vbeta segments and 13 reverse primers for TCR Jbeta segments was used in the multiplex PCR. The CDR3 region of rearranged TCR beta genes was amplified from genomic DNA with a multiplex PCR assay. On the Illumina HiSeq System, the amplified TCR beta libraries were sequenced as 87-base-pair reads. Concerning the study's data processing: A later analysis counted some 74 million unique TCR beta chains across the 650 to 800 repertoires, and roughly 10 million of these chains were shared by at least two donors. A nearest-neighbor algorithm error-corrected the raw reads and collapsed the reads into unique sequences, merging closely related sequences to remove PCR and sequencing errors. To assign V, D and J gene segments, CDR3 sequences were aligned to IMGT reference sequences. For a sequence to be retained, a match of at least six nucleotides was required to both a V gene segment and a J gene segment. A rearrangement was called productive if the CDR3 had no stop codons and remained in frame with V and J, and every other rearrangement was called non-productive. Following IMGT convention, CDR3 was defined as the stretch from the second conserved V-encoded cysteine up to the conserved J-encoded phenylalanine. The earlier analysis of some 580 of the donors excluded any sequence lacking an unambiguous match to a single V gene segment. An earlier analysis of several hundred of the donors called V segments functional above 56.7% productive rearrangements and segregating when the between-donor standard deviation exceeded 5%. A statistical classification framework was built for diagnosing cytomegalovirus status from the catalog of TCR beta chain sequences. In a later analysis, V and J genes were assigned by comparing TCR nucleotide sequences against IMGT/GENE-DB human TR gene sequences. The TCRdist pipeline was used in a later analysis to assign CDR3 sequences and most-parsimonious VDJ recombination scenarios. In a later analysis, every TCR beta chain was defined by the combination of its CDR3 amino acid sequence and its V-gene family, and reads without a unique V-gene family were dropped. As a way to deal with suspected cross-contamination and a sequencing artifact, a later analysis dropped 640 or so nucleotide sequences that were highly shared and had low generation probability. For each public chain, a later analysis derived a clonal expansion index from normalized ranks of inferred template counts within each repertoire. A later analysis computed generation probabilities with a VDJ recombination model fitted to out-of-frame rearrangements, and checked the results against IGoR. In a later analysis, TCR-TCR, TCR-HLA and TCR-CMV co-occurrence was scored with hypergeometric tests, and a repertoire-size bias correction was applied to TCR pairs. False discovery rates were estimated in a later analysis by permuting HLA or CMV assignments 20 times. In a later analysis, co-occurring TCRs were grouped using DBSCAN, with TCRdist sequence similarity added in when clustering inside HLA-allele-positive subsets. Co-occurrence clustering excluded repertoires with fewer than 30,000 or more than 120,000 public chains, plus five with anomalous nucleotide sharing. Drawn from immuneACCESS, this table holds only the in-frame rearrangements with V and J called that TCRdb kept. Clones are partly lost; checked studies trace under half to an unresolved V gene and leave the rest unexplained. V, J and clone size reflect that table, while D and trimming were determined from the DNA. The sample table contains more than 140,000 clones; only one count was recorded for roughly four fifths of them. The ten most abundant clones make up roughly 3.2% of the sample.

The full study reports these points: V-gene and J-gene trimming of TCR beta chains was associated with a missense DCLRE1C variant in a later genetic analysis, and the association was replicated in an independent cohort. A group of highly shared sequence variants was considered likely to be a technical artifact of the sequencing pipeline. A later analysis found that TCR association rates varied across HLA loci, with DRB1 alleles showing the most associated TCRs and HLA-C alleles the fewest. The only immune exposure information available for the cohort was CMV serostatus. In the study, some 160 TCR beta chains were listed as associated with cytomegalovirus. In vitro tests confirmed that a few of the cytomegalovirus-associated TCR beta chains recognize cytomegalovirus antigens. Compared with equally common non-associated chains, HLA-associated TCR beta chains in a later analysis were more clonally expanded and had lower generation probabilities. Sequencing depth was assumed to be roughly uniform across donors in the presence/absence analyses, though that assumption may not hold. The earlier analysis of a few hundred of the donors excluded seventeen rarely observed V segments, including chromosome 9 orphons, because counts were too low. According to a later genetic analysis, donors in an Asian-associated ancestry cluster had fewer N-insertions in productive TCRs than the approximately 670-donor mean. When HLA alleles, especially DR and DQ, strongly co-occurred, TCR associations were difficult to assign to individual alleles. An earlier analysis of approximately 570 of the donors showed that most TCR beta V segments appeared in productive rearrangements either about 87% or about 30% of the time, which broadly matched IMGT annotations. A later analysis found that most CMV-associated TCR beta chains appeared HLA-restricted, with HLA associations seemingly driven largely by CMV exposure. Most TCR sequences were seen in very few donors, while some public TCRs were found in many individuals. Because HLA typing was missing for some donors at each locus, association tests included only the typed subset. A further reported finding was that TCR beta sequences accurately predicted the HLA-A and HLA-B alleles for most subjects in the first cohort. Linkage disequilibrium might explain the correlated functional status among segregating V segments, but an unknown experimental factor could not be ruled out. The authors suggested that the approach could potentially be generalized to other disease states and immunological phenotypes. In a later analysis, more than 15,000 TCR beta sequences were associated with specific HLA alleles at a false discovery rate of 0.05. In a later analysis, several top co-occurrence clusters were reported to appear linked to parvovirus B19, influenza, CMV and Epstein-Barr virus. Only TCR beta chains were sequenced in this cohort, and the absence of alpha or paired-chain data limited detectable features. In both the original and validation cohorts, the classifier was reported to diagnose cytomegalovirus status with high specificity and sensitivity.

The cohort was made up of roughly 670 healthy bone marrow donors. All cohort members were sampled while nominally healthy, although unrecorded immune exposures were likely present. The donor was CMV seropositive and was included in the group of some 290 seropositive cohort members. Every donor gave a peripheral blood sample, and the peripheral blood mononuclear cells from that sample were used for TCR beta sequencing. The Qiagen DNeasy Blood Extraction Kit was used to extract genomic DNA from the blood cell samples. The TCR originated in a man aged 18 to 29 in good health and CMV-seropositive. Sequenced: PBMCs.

The DNA reads TGTGCCAGCAGCACCACTAGCGGGAGGGCTAAGGGCAATGAGCAGTTCTTC. Translated, it gives CASSTTSGRAKGNEQFF. The chain links TRBV5-6 with TRBJ2-1, with 13 bases matching TRBD2. CDR1 and CDR2, looked up from the germline V gene, are SGHDT and YYEEEE. Germline trimming: 4 bases from V, 6 bases from J; junction bases outside gene matches: 10. The CDR3 contains 17 residues, cysteine and phenylalanine counted. Solely the CDR3 DNA is kept, with 51 bases framed from the first base.